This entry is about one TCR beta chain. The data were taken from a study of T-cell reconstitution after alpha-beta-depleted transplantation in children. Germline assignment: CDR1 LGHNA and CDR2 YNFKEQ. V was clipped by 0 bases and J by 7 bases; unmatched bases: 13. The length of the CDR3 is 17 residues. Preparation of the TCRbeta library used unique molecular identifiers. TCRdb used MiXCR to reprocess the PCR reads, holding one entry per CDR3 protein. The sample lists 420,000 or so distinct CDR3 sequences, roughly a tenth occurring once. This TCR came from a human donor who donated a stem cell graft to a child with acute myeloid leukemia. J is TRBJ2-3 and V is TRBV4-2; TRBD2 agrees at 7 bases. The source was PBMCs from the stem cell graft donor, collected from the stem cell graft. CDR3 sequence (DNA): TGTGCCAGCAGCCAAGATCTATATGCGGGAGAAGTGAATACGCAGTATTTT. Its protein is CASSQDLYAGEVNTQYF.